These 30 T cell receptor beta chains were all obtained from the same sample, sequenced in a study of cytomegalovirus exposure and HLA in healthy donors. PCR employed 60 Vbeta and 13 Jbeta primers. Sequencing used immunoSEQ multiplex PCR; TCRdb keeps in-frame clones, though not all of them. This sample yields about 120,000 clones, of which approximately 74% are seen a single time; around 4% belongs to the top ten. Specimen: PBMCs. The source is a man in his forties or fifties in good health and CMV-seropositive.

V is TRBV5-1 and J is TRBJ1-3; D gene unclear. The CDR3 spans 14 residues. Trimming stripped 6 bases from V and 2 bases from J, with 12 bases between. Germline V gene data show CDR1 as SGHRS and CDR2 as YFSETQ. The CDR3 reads CASTGEPTGNTIYF. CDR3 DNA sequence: TGCGCCAGCACCGGGGAGCCCACTGGAAACACCATATATTTT.

In DNA, the CDR3 is TGCGCCAGCAGCTCGCCCGTCCGGGACAGGGTTTTGAACACTGAAGCTTTCTTT. It is translated as CASSSPVRDRVLNTEAFF. The J gene is TRBJ1-1, the V gene TRBV5-1; 9 positions match TRBD1. The CDR3 contains 18 residues. Trimming at V came to 3 bases and at J to 0 bases, leaving 12 bases not matched to a gene. Germline V gene lookup returns CDR1 SGHRS and CDR2 YFSETQ.

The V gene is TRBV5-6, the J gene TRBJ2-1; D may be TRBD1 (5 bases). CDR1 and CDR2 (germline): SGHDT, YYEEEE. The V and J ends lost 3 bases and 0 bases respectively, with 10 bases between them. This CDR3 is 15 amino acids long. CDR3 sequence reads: CASSSEQASYNEQFF. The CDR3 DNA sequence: TGTGCCAGCAGCTCAGAACAGGCCTCCTACAATGAGCAGTTCTTC. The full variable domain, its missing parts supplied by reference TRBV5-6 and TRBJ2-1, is DAGVTQSPTHLIKTRGQQVTLRCSPKSGHDTVSWYQQALGQGPQFIFQYYEEEERQRGNFPDRFSGHQFPNYSSELNVNALLLGDSALYLCASSSEQASYNEQFFGPGTRLTVL.

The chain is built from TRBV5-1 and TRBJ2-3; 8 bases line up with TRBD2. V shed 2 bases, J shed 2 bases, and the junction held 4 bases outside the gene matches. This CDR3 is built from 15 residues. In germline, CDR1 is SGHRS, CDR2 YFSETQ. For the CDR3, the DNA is TGCGCCAGCAGCTTAGCGGGGGCGGACACAGATACGCAGTATTTT. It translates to CASSLAGADTDTQYF.

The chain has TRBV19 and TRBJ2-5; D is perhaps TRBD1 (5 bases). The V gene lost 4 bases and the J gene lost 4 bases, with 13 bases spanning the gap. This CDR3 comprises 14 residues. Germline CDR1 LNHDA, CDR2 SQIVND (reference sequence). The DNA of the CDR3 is TGTGCCAGTAGTAGGACATCTGATGGAGAGACCCAGTACTTC. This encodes CASSRTSDGETQYF.

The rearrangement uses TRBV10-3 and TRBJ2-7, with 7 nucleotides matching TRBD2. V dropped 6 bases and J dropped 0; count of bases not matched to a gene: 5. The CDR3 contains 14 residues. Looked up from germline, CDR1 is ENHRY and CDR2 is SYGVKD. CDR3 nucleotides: TGTGCCATCAGGCCCCCGGGAGGCTCCTACGAGCAGTACTTC. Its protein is CAIRPPGGSYEQYF.

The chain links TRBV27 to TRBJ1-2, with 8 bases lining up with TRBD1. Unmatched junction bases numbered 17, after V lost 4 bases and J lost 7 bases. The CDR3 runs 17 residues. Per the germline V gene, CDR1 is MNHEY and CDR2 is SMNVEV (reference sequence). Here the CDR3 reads CASSSADRVTFGLGYTF. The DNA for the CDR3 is TGTGCCAGCAGTTCAGCGGACAGGGTAACCTTCGGTCTTGGCTACACCTTC.

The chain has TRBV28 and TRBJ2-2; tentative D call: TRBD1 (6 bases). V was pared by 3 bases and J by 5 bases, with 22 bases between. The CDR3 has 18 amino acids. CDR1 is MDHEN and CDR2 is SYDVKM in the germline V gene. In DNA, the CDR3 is TGTGCCAGCAGTTTCCTTGGTGGGGGCTCTCGAGGGACCGGGGAGCTGTTTTTT. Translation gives CASSFLGGGSRGTGELFF.

CDR3: CASSQGLAYEQYF. CDR3 DNA: TGCGCCAGCAGCCAGGGCCTAGCATACGAGCAGTACTTC. V is TRBV4-3 and J is TRBJ2-7; tentative D call: TRBD2 (5 bases). V was cut by 3 bases and J by 4 bases, with 10 bases left in between. CDR3 length: 13 residues. CDR1 and CDR2 (germline): LGHNA, YSLEER.

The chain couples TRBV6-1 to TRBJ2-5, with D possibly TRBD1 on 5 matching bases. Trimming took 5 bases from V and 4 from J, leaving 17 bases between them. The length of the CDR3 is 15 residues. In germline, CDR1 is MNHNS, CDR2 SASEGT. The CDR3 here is CASSLGQILGETQYF. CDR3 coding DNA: TGTGCCAGCAGTTTAGGACAAATCTTGGGAGAGACCCAGTACTTC.

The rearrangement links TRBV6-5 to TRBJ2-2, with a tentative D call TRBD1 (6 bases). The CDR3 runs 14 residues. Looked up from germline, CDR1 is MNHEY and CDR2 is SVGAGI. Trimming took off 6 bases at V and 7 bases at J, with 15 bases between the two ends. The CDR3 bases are TGTGCCAGCAGGATCGACAGGTCAAACGGGGAGCTGTTTTTT. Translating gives CASRIDRSNGELFF.

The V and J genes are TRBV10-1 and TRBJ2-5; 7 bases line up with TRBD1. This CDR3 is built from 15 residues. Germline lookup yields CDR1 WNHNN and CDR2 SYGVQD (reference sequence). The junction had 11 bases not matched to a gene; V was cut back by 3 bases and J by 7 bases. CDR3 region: CASSESQGQAATQYF. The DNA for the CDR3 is TGCGCCAGCAGTGAATCCCAAGGACAGGCGGCGACCCAGTACTTC.

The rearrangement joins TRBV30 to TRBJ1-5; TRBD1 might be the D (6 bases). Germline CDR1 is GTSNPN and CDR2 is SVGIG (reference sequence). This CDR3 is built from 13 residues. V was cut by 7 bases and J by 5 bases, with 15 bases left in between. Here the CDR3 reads CAFRGGADQPQHF. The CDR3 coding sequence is TGTGCCTTCCGGGGGGGGGCGGATCAGCCCCAGCATTTT.

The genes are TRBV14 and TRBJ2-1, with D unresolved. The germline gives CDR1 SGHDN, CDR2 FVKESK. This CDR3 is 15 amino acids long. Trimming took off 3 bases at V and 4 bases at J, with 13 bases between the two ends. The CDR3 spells CASSHVPADYNEQFF. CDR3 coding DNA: TGTGCCAGCAGCCACGTTCCCGCGGATTACAATGAGCAGTTCTTC.

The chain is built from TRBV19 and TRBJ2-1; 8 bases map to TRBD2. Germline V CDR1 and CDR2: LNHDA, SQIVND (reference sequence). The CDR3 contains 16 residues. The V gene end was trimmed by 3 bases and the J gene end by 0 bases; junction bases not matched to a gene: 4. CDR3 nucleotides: TGTGCCAGTAGTATTTATACTAGCGGCTCCTACAATGAGCAGTTCTTC. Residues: CASSIYTSGSYNEQFF.

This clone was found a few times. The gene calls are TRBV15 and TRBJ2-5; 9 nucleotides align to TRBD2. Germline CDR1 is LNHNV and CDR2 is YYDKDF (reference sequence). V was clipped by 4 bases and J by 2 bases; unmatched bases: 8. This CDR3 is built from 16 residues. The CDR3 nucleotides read TGTGCCACCAGCACATCTTCCAGCGGGGGGCAAGAGACCCAGTACTTC. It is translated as CATSTSSSGGQETQYF. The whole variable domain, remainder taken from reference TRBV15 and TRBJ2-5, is DAMVIQNPRYQVTQFGKPVTLSCSQTLNHNVMYWYQQKSSQAPKLLFHYYDKDFNNEADTPDNFQSRRPNTSFCFLDIRSPGLGDTAMYLCATSTSSSGGQETQYFGPGTRLLVL.

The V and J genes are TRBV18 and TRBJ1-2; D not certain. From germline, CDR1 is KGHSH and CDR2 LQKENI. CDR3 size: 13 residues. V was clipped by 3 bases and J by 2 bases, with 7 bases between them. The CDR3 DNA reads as TGTGCCAGCTCACCGGAGGAGAACTATGGCTACACCTTC. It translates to CASSPEENYGYTF.

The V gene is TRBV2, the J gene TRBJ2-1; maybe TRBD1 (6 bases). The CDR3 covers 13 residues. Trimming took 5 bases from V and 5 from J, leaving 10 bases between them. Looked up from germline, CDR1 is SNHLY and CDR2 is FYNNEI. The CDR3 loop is CASSPPGDNEQFF. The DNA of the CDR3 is TGTGCCAGCAGTCCCCCAGGGGACAATGAGCAGTTCTTC. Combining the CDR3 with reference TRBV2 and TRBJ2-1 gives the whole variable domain EPEVTQTPSHQVTQMGQEVILRCVPISNHLYFYWYRQILGQKVEFLVSFYNNEISEKSEIFDDQFSVERPDGSNFTLKIRSTKLEDSAMYFCASSPPGDNEQFFGPGTRLTVL.

CDR3 nucleotide sequence: TGTGCCCCGGAGATGACTAGCGGGAGGAATCGCGAGCAGTACTTC. It yields the protein CAPEMTSGRNREQYF. This chain uses TRBV19 with TRBJ2-7, with 13 bases matching TRBD2. The CDR3 is made up of 15 amino acids. The J segment lost 6 bases and the V segment lost 11 bases, leaving 13 bases of the junction unmatched. Germline V gene data show CDR1 as LNHDA and CDR2 as SQIVND (reference sequence).

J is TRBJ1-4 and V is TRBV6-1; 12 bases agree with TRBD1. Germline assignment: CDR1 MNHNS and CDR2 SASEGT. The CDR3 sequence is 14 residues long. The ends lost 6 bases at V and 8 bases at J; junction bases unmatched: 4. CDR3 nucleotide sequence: TGTGCCAGCAGGGGGGACAGGGGGCGAGAAAAACTGTTTTTT. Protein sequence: CASRGDRGREKLFF.

CDR3 sequence reads: CASIAGTSGLLGPGELFF. DNA for the CDR3: TGCGCCAGCATTGCGGGGACTAGCGGGCTTCTAGGGCCCGGGGAGCTGTTTTTT. The chain has TRBV5-1 and TRBJ2-2; 12 bases are a match to TRBD2. Germline V CDR1 and CDR2: SGHRS, YFSETQ. The ends lost 6 bases at V and 6 bases at J; junction bases unmatched: 15. This CDR3 has 18 amino acids.

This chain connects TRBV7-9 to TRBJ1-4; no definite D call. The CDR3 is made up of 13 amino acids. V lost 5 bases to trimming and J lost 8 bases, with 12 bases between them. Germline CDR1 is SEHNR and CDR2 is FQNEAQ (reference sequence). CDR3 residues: CASSPRLGEKLFF. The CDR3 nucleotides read TGTGCCAGCAGCCCTAGACTCGGGGAAAAACTGTTTTTT.

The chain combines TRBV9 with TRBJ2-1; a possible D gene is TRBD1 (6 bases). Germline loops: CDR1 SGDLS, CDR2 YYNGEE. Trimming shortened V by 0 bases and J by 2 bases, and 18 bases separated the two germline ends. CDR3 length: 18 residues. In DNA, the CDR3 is TGTGCCAGCAGCGTAGGAGGGGAAACAGGGTCGGCCTACAATGAGCAGTTCTTC. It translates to CASSVGGETGSAYNEQFF.

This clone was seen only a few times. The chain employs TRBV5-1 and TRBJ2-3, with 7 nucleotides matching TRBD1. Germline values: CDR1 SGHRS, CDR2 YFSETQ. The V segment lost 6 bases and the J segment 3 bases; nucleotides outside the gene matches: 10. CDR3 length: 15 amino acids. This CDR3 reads CASNRRQGDTDTQYF. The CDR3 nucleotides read TGCGCCAGCAACCGTCGGCAGGGGGATACAGATACGCAGTATTTT.

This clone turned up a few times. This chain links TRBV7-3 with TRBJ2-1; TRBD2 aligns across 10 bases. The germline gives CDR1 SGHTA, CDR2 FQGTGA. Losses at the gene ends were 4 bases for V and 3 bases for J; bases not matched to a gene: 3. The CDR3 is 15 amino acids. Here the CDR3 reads CASSSSGGLYNEQFF. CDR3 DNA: TGTGCCAGCAGCTCTAGCGGGGGCCTCTACAATGAGCAGTTCTTC.

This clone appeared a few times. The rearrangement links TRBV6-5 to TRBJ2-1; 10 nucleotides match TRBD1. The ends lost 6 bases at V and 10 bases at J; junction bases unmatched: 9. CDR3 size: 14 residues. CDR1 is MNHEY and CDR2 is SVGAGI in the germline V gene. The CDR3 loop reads CASRGTGARGEQFF. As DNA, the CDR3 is TGTGCCAGCAGAGGGACAGGGGCCCGGGGCGAGCAGTTCTTC.

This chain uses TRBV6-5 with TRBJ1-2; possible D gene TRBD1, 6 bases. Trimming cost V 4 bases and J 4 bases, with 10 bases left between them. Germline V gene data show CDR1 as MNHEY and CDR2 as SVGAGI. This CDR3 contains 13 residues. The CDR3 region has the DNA TGTGCCAGCAGTTCGGGACACGGCTATGGCTACACCTTC. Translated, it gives CASSSGHGYGYTF.

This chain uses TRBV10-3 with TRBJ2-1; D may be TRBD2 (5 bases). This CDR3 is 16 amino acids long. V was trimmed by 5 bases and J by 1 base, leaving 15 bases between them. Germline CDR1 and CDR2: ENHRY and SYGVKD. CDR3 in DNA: TGTGCCATCAGTAATGGCGGGCGGAGATCCTACAATGAGCAGTTCTTC. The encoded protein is CAISNGGRRSYNEQFF.

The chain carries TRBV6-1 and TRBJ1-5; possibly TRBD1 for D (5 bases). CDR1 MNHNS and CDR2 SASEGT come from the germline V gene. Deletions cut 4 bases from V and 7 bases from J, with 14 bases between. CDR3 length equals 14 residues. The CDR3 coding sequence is TGTGCCAGCAGTGGGGGAGGGGCGGGACAGCCCCAGCATTTT. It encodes CASSGGGAGQPQHF.

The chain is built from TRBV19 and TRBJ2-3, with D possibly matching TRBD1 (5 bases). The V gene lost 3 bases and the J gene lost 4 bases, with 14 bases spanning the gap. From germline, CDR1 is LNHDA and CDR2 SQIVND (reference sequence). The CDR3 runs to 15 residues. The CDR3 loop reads CASSIQGPTADTQYF. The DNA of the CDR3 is TGTGCCAGTAGTATCCAGGGCCCCACCGCAGATACGCAGTATTTT. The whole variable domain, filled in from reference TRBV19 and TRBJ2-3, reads DGGITQSPKYLFRKEGQNVTLSCEQNLNHDAMYWYRQDPGQGLRLIYYSQIVNDFQKGDIAEGYSVSREKKESFPLTVTSAQKNPTAFYLCASSIQGPTADTQYFGPGTRLTVL.